These T cell receptor beta chains were read from a single sample in a study of cytomegalovirus exposure and HLA in healthy donors. Clones were read by immunoSEQ multiplex PCR, and TCRdb kept only the in-frame ones, dropping some. The sample holds about 77,000 clones. The source material was PBMCs. Source of these receptors: a man aged 45-65 years in good health and CMV-seropositive. Both conserved end residues are part of each CDR3. The order of the fields is J gene, D gene, V gene, CDR3 DNA, CDR3 protein. A D gene is named only where the DNA matches it firmly.

>TRBJ2-3|NA|TRBV7-9
TGTGCCAGCAGCCCCGGCAGCCTGACTAGCACAGATACGCAGTATTTT
CASSPGSLTSTDTQYF
>TRBJ1-1|NA|TRBV6-5
TGTGCCAGCGGGGGCTTGGGCACTGAAGCTTTCTTT
CASGGLGTEAFF
>TRBJ2-1|TRBD2|TRBV9
TGTGCCAGCAGCGTAGACGGGGGGGGTTACAATGAGCAGTTCTTC
CASSVDGGGYNEQFF
>TRBJ2-1|NA|TRBV10-1
TGCGCCAGCAGTGGTCCCCCAGGCGGAGGGTTCAATGAGCAGTTCTTC
CASSGPPGGGFNEQFF
>TRBJ1-1|TRBD1|TRBV25-1
TGTGCCAGCTCGTCCTCCGGACAGGGAGGGAGGGCTGAAGCTTTCTTT
CASSSSGQGGRAEAFF
>TRBJ2-3|TRBD2|TRBV4-1
TGCGCCAGCAGCCAAGTGGCTAGCGGGAGGTCGGCAGAAACAGATACGCAGTATTTT
CASSQVASGRSAETDTQYF
>TRBJ1-3|NA|TRBV5-4
TGTGCCAGCACTACAGGCTCGACCTCTGGAAACACCATATATTTT
CASTTGSTSGNTIYF
>TRBJ1-1|NA|TRBV10-3
TGTGCCATCACTGGGGGGTCTGATACTGAAGCTTTCTTT
CAITGGSDTEAFF
>TRBJ1-1|TRBD1|TRBV30
TGTGCCTGGAGTTTCCCCCGGACAGGGGGCACTGAAGCTTTCTTT
CAWSFPRTGGTEAFF
>TRBJ1-2|NA|TRBV6-5
TGTGCCAGCAGTTACCGGGTGGCCGTTTATGGCTACACCTTC
CASSYRVAVYGYTF
>TRBJ1-2|NA|TRBV5-1
TGCGCCAGCAGCTTGGCCGACACATTCTATGGCTACACCTTC
CASSLADTFYGYTF
>TRBJ2-7|TRBD1|TRBV19
TGTGCCAGTAGTCCCAGGACAGGGCACTCCTACGAGCAGTACTTC
CASSPRTGHSYEQYF
>TRBJ1-2|NA|TRBV30
TGTGCCTGGAACGGACTCAACTATGGCTACACCTTC
CAWNGLNYGYTF
>TRBJ1-1|TRBD1|TRBV28
TGTGCCAGCAGTAGAGGGACAGGGTACACTGAAGCTTTCTTT
CASSRGTGYTEAFF
>TRBJ1-1|NA|TRBV27
TGTGCCAGCAGTTTATTAGTCGATCCTACTGAAGCTTTCTTT
CASSLLVDPTEAFF
>TRBJ1-2|NA|TRBV5-6
TGTGCCAGCAGCCGGACGGGGGACCCCTATGGCTACACCTTC
CASSRTGDPYGYTF
>TRBJ1-5|NA|TRBV30
TGTGCCTGGAGTAAGGGTCGGACTAATCAGCCCCAGCATTTT
CAWSKGRTNQPQHF
>TRBJ2-2|NA|TRBV13
TGTGCCAGCAGCCCGACGGGTCGGACAGATACCGGGGAGCTGTTTTTT
CASSPTGRTDTGELFF
>TRBJ2-2|TRBD2|TRBV2
TGTGCCAGCAGTGAAGCGCGGGGGGAGAGGGACACCGGGGAGCTGTTTTTT
CASSEARGERDTGELFF
>TRBJ2-7|TRBD1|TRBV6-5
TGTGCCACTTACCCAGGGGGCCACGCCTACGAGCAGTACTTC
CATYPGGHAYEQYF
>TRBJ2-3|TRBD2|TRBV27
TGTGCCAGCGGGGAGGGGACTTTCACAGATACGCAGTATTTT
CASGEGTFTDTQYF
>TRBJ2-3|TRBD2|TRBV4-1
TGCGCCAGCAGCTTAGCGGGGCCCACAGATACGCAGTATTTT
CASSLAGPTDTQYF
>TRBJ2-7|TRBD1|TRBV10-3
TGTGCCATCAGTGTCGGGCAGGGGGAGTCCTACGAGCAGTACTTC
CAISVGQGESYEQYF
>TRBJ1-5|NA|TRBV6-1
TGTGCCAGCAGTGAGGGCAGGGGAGGCAATCAGCCCCAGCATTTT
CASSEGRGGNQPQHF
>TRBJ2-2|NA|TRBV19
TGTGCCAGTAGTATAAGGGGGGGGTACACCGGGGAGCTGTTTTTT
CASSIRGGYTGELFF
>TRBJ2-3|TRBD2|TRBV28
TGTGCCAGCAGAGTGGGAGGGCTCACAGATACGCAGTATTTT
CASRVGGLTDTQYF
>TRBJ2-1|NA|TRBV19
TGTGCCAGTAGTATGCGTGGGGCAGTGAATGAGCAGTTCTTC
CASSMRGAVNEQFF
>TRBJ1-4|NA|TRBV15
TGTGCCACCAGCAGAGAAGGGGATGGGACAACTAATGAAAAACTGTTTTTT
CATSREGDGTTNEKLFF
>TRBJ2-1|TRBD2|TRBV5-4
TGTGCCAGCAGCTTCCCGGGACTAGCGGGAGCCCGAGATCGAGAGCAGTTCTTC
CASSFPGLAGARDREQFF
>TRBJ1-5|TRBD1|TRBV28
TGTGCCAGCAGTTCCCGGACAGGGGGCGGCCAGCCCCAGCATTTT
CASSSRTGGGQPQHF
>TRBJ2-5|NA|TRBV30
TGTGCCTGGAGTGTACGGAGGTGGGGGGACCAAGAGACCCAGTACTTC
CAWSVRRWGDQETQYF
>TRBJ2-3|TRBD2|TRBV6-1
TGTGCCAGCAGTGAACGGAAGCGGGGGTTTCTGGCAGATACGCAGTATTTT
CASSERKRGFLADTQYF
>TRBJ1-1|NA|TRBV15
TGTGCCACCAGCAGAGCCGACACTGAAGCTTTCTTT
CATSRADTEAFF
>TRBJ2-3|TRBD1|TRBV28
TGTGCCAGCAGTTACGACAGGGGGACAGATACGCAGTATTTT
CASSYDRGTDTQYF
>TRBJ1-2|TRBD1|TRBV9
TGTGCCAGCAGCCCCCGGACAGGGAAACGCTATGGCTACACCTTC
CASSPRTGKRYGYTF
>TRBJ1-6|NA|TRBV6-6
TGTGCCAGCAGGCCGGGCTCCTATAATTCACCCCTCCACTTT
CASRPGSYNSPLHF
>TRBJ1-2|NA|TRBV11-2
TGTGCCAGCAGCTACCGGGACTATGGCTACACCTTC
CASSYRDYGYTF